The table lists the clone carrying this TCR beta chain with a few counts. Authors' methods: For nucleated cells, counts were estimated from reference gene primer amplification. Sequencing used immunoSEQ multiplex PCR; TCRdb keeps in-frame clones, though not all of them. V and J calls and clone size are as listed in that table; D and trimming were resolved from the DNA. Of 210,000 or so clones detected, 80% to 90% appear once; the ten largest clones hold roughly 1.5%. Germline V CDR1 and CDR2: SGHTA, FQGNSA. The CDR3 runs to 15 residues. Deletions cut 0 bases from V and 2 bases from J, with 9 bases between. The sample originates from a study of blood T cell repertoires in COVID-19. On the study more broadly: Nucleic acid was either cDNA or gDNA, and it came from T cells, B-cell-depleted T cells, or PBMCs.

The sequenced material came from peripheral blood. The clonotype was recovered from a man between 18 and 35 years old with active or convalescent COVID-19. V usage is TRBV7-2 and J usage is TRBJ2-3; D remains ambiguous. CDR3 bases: TGTGCCAGCAGCTTAGCTCAGCAGGTCACAGATACGCAGTATTTT. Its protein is CASSLAQQVTDTQYF.